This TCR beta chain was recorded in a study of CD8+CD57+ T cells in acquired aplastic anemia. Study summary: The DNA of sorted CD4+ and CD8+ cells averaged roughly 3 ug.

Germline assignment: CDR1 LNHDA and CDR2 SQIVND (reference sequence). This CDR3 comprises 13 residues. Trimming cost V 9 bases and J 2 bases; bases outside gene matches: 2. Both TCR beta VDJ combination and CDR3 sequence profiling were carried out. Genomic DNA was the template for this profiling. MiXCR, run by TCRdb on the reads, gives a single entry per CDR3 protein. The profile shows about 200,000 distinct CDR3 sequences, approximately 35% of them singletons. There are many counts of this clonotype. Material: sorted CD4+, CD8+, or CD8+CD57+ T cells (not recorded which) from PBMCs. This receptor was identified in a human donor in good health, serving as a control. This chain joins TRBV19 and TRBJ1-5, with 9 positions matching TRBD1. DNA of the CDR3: TGTGCCAGCCGGGACAGGGGCAATCAGCCCCAGCATTTT. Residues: CASRDRGNQPQHF.